The sample holds one count of the clone carrying this T cell receptor (beta chain). Its antigen is as yet unknown. The record originates from a study of CD8+ T cells in alopecia areata. The overall study: Once tofacitinib had been taken for 6 to 18 months, 6 months off drug followed.

Peripheral blood and lesional scalp punch biopsies were taken from alopecia areata patients. The CDR3 runs 13 residues. Germline trimming cut 3 bases from V and 3 bases from J; bases unmatched to any gene: 1. The germline V gene has CDR1 LGHNA and CDR2 YSLEER. The study's findings and limits: In lesional scalp, particularly from alopecia totalis/universalis, clonality was higher than in normal scalp. Mice gave a clearer picture of TCR sharing than patients did, possibly for HLA-related reasons.

Reverse transcribed after extraction, RNA yielded cDNA as the sequencing template. The data were produced by immunoSEQ multiplex PCR, yet TCRdb's version contains in-frame clones alone and is incomplete. The table shows roughly 140,000 clones, with about 50% occurring only once. The sequence came from a human donor with alopecia areata. The V gene is TRBV4-3, the J gene TRBJ2-7; TRBD2 matches 8 bases. The input for sequencing was CD8+ T cells sorted from blood, taken at week 0. In nucleotides, the CDR3 is TGCGCCAGCAGCCAGCGGGGGGACTACGAGCAGTACTTC. Its protein product is CASSQRGDYEQYF.